This T cell receptor beta chain was retrieved from a study of T cell responses to AZD1222 COVID-19 vaccine. General study points: Most donors were white British, females outnumbered males, and clonal diversity was possibly underestimated. Only five or six people who got AZD1222 tested seropositive at baseline. Reports indicate that nearly half of spike-specific TCRs are directed at unmutated variant regions.

About this clone: Its antigen is unidentified.

TCRdb's table, derived via immunoSEQ multiplex PCR, lists solely in-frame clones and lacks some. The data hold 80,000 or so clones, with 70% to 90% observed a single time. The V gene lost 6 bases and the J gene lost 3 bases, with 9 bases spanning the gap. Germline V gives CDR1 SNHLY, CDR2 FYNNEI. The CDR3 spans 13 residues. Second-dose timings of about 4 or about 12 weeks were pooled. The sequence was obtained from an adult who received the AZD1222 COVID-19 vaccine. The chain joins TRBV2 to TRBJ1-3; D possibly corresponds to TRBD1 (6 bases). This material consisted of peripheral blood, taken 28 days after the second AZD1222 dose. The CDR3 coding sequence is TGTGCCAGCAGAGCGGACAGTGGAAACACCATATATTTT. It encodes CASRADSGNTIYF.